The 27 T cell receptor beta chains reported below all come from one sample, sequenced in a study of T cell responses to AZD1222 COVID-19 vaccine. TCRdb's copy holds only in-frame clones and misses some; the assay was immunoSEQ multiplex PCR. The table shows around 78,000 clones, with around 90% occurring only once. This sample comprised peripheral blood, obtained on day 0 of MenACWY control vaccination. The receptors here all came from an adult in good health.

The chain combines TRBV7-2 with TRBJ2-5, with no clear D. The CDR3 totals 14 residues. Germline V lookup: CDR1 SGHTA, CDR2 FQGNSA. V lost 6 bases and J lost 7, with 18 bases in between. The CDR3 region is CASSSDRAWGTQYF. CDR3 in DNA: TGTGCCAGCAGTTCCGACCGGGCCTGGGGGACCCAGTACTTC.

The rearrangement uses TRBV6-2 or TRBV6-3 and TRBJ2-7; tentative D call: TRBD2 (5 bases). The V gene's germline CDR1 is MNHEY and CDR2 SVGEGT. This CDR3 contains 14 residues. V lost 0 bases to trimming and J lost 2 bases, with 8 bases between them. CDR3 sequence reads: CASSYSGVTYEQYF. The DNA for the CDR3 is TGTGCCAGCAGTTACTCCGGGGTCACCTACGAGCAGTACTTC.

This CDR3 reads CSVVSRGNTGELFF. In nucleotides, the CDR3 is TGCAGCGTTGTGAGCAGGGGTAACACCGGGGAGCTGTTTTTT. The chain links TRBV29-1 to TRBJ2-2; TRBD1 might be the D (6 bases). Trimming cost V 4 bases and J 2 bases, with 11 bases left between them. Germline CDR1 reads SQVTM; CDR2 reads ANQGSEA. CDR3 length equals 14 residues.

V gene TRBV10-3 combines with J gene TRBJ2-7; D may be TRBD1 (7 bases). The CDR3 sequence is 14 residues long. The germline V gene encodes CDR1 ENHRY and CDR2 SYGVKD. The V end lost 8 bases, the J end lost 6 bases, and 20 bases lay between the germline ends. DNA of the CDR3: TGTGCCATCTCAACCCAGGGGGGTTTCGGCGAGCAGTACTTC. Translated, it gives CAISTQGGFGEQYF.

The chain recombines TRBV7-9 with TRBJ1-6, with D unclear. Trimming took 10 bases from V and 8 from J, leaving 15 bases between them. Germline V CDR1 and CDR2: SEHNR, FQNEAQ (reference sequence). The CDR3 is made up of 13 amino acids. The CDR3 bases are TGTGCCACTAAGCTTACCACGGATTCACCCCTCCACTTT. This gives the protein CATKLTTDSPLHF.

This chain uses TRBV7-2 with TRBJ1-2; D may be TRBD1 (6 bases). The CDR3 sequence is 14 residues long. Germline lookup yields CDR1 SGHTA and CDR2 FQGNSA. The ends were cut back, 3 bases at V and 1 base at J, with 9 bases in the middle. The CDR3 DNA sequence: TGTGCCAGCAGCTTCGGGGGGCGTAACTATGGCTACACCTTC. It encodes CASSFGGRNYGYTF.

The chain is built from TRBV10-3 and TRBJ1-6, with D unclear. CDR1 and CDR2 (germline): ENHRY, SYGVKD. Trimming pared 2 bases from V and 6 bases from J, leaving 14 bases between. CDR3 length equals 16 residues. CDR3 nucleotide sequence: TGTGCCATCAGTGAGAACGCCGGGAGGAGTAATTCACCCCTCCACTTT. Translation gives CAISENAGRSNSPLHF.

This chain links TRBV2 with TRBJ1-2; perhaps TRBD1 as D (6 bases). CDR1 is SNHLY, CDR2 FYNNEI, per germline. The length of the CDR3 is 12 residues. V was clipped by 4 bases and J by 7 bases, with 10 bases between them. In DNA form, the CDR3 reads TGTGCCAGCAGTGGGACAGTTGTTGGCTACACCTTC. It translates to CASSGTVVGYTF.

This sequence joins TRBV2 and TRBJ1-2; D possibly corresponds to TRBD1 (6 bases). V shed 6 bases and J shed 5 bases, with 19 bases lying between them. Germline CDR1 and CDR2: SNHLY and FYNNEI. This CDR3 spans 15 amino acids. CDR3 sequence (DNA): TGTGCCAGCAGCCTTGGGCTGGGAGGGACATATGGCTACACCTTC. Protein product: CASSLGLGGTYGYTF.

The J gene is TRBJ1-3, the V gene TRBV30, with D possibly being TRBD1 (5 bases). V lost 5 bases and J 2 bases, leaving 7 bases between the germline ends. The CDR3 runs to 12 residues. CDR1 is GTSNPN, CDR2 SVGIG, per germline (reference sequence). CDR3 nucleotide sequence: TGTGCCTGGGGACAAGCTGGAAACACCATATATTTT. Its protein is CAWGQAGNTIYF.

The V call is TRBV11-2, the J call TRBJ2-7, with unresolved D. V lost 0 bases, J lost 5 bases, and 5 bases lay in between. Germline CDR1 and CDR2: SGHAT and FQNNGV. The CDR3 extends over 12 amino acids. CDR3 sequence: CASSLEIHEQYF. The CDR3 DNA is TGTGCCAGCAGCTTAGAGATCCACGAGCAGTACTTC. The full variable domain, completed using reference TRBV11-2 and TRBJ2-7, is EAGVAQSPRYKIIEKRQSVAFWCNPISGHATLYWYQQILGQGPKLLIQFQNNGVVDDSQLPKDRFSAERLKGVDSTLKIQPAKLEDSAVYLCASSLEIHEQYFGPGTRLTVT.

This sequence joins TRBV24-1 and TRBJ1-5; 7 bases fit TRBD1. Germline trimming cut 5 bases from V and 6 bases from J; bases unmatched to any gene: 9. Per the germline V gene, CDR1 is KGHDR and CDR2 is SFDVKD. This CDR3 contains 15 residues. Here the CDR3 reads CATSAEGAYGQPQHF. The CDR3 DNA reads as TGTGCCACCAGTGCTGAGGGGGCTTACGGTCAGCCCCAGCATTTT.

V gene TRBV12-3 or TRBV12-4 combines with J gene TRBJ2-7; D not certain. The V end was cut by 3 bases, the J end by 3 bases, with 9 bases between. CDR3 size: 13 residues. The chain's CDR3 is CASSFYIDYEQYF. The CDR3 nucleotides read TGTGCCAGCAGTTTCTACATCGACTACGAGCAGTACTTC.

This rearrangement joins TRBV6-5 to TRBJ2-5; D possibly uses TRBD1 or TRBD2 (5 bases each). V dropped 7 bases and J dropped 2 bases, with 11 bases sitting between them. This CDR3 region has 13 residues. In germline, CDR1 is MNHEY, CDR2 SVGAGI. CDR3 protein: CASTGRVQETQYF. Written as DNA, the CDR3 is TGTGCCAGCACAGGGCGGGTACAAGAGACCCAGTACTTC.

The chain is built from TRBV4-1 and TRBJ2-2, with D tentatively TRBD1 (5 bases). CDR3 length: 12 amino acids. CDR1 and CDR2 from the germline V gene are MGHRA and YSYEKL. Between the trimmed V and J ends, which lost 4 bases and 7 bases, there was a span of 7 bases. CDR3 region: CASSPQGGELFF. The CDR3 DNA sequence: TGCGCCAGCAGCCCTCAGGGCGGGGAGCTGTTTTTT.

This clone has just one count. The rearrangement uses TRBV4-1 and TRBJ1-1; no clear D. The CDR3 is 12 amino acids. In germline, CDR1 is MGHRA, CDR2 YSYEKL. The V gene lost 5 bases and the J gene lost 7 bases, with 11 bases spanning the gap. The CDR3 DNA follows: TGCGCCAGCAGCTACATGTCAGGTGAAGCTTTCTTT. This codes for CASSYMSGEAFF.

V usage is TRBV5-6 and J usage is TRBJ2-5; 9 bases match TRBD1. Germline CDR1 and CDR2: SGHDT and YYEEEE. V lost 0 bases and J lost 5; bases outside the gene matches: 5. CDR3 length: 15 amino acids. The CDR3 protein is CASSLEGQGLETQYF. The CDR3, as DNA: TGTGCCAGCAGCTTGGAGGGACAGGGACTCGAGACCCAGTACTTC.

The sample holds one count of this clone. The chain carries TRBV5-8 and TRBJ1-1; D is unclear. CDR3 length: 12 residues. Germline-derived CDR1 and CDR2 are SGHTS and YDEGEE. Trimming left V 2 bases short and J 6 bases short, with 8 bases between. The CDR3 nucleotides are TGTGCCAGCAGCTTACCAACGGCTGAAGCTTTCTTT. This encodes CASSLPTAEAFF.

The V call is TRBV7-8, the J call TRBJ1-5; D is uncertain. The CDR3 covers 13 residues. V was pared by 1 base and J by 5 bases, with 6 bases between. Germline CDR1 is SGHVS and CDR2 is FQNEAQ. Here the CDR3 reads CASSLERDQPQHF. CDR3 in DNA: TGTGCCAGCAGCTTAGAAAGGGATCAGCCCCAGCATTTT.

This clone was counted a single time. The CDR3 loop reads CASSLWLSFSSSGNTIYF. The DNA for the CDR3 is TGTGCCAGCAGCTTGTGGCTAAGCTTTTCGAGCTCTGGAAACACCATATATTTT. The V and J genes are TRBV5-6 and TRBJ1-3; no reliable D call. V was cut by 1 base and J by 0 bases, with 17 bases left in between. The CDR3 runs to 18 residues. The germline CDR1 and CDR2 sequences are SGHDT and YYEEEE.

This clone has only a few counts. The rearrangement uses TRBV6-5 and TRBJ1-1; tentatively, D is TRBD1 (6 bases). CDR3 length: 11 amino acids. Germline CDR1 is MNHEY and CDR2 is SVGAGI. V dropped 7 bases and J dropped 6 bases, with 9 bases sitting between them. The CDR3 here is CASTGTPEAFF. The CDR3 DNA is TGTGCCAGCACAGGGACACCTGAAGCTTTCTTT.

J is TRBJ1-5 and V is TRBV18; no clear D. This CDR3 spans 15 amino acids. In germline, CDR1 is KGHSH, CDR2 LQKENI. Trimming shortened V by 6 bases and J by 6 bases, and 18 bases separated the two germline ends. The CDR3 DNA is TGTGCCAGCTCGTACGATTTCGTGGCTGCTCAGCCCCAGCATTTT. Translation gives CASSYDFVAAQPQHF.

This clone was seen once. The DNA of the CDR3 is TGTGCCAGCCGCCGCGGGACAGGGGGCTACGAGCAGTACTTC. Amino acid sequence: CASRRGTGGYEQYF. This chain links TRBV19 with TRBJ2-7; 11 bases fit TRBD1. Unmatched junction bases numbered 7, after V lost 9 bases and J lost 3 bases. The germline CDR1 and CDR2 sequences are LNHDA and SQIVND (reference sequence). The CDR3 covers 14 residues.

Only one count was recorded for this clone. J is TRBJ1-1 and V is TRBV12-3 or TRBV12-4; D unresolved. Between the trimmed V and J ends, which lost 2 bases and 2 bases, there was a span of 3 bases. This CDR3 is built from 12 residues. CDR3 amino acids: CASSLLNTEAFF. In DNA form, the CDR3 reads TGTGCCAGCAGTTTACTCAACACTGAAGCTTTCTTT.

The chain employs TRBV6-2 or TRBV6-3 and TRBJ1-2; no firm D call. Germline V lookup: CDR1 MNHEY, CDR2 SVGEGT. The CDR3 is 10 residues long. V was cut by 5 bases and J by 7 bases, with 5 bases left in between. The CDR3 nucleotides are TGTGCCAGCAGTGGGTTTGGCTACACCTTC. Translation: CASSGFGYTF.

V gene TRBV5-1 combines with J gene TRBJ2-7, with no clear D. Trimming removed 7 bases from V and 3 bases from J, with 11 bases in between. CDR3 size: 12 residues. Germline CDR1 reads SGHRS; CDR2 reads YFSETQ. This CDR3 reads CASRSHYYEQYF. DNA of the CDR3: TGCGCCAGCCGGTCTCACTACTACGAGCAGTACTTC.

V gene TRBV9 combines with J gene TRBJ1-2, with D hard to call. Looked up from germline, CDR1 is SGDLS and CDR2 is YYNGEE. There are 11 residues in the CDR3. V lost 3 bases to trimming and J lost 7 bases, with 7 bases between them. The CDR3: CASSGEVGYTF. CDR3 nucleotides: TGTGCCAGCAGCGGGGAAGTTGGCTACACCTTC.